These 2 T cell receptor beta chains were sequenced from one sample in a study of cytomegalovirus exposure and HLA in healthy donors. The PCR ran on 60 Vbeta and 13 Jbeta primers. The data were produced by immunoSEQ multiplex PCR, yet TCRdb's version contains in-frame clones alone and is incomplete. The sample has some 190,000 clones, more than 75% seen once. Sequencing was performed on PBMCs. The receptor set was obtained from a man aged 25 to 45 in good health and CMV-seronegative.

The chain employs TRBV7-2 and TRBJ1-2, with 7 nucleotides matching TRBD1. The CDR3 is 12 residues long. Germline V gives CDR1 SGHTA, CDR2 FQGNSA. The junction had 4 bases not matched to a gene; V was cut back by 3 bases and J by 9 bases. The CDR3 loop reads CASSFPGGSYTF. CDR3 nucleotides: TGTGCCAGCAGCTTTCCAGGGGGTAGCTACACCTTC.

The chain uses TRBV4-3 and TRBJ1-1; D is perhaps TRBD1 (5 bases). Germline CDR1 LGHNA, CDR2 YSLEER. The CDR3 totals 13 residues. Trimming removed 0 bases from V and 6 bases from J, with 8 bases in between. CDR3 loop: CASSQDRGAEAFF. The CDR3 DNA sequence: TGCGCCAGCAGCCAAGACCGGGGGGCTGAAGCTTTCTTT.